These 9 T cell receptor beta chains came from one sample sequenced in a study of human T cells and chemical hapten exposure. As to time point: patch test 2, 6 weeks after DPC sensitization. The sample's treatment: therapeutic diphenylcyclopropenone sensitization with weekly scalp DPC. Each CDR3 protein is one row after TCRdb ran MiXCR on the RACE reads. The data contain 90,000 to 110,000 distinct CDR3 sequences, roughly 9% of them singletons. The sequencing here drew on whole blood, taken in connection with sensitization to the hapten diphenylcyclopropenone (DPC). The receptor set was obtained from a woman aged 40 to 50 with alopecia areata. Some clones in this sample may be carry-over from other donors' samples.

J is TRBJ2-2 and V is TRBV7-9, with 7 nucleotides matching TRBD1. Per the germline V gene, CDR1 is SEHNR and CDR2 is FQNEAQ (reference sequence). The length of the CDR3 is 15 residues. V lost 3 bases, J lost 1 base, and 2 bases stayed unmatched. The CDR3, as DNA: TGTGCCAGCAGCTTGGGACAGCAGAACACCGGGGAGCTGTTTTTT. Its translation is CASSLGQQNTGELFF.

This clonotype has a count of ten or more. The chain is built from TRBV6-2 or TRBV6-3 and TRBJ1-6; 8 bases align to TRBD1. This CDR3 contains 13 residues. V gave up 6 bases and J gave up 11 bases; unmatched junction bases: 6. CDR1 MNHEY and CDR2 SVGEGT come from the germline V gene. The CDR3 nucleotides are TGTGCCAGCAGACAGGGGGGTATTGCACCCCTCCACTTT. Protein sequence: CASRQGGIAPLHF.

This clonotype was seen many times. The gene calls are TRBV10-2 and TRBJ1-6, with D possibly matching TRBD1 (5 bases). Germline CDR1 and CDR2: WSHSY and SAAADI. Trimming pared 1 base from V and 9 bases from J, leaving 16 bases between. CDR3 size: 16 residues. The CDR3 region is CASSEWWEGLISPLHF. For the CDR3, the DNA is TGCGCCAGCAGTGAGTGGTGGGAGGGGTTGATTTCACCCCTCCACTTT.

This clonotype was found many times. In DNA form, the CDR3 reads TGCGCCAGCAGCCTGACCGCTTACGAGCAGTACTTC. Its protein product is CASSLTAYEQYF. This chain connects TRBV5-1 to TRBJ2-7; D is unresolved. The V gene's germline CDR1 is SGHRS and CDR2 YFSETQ. The CDR3 has 12 residues. Between the trimmed V and J ends, which lost 4 bases and 4 bases, there was a span of 9 bases.

The chain employs TRBV20-1 and TRBJ1-2; D is unclear. This CDR3 spans 12 amino acids. From germline, CDR1 is DFQATT and CDR2 SNEGSKA (reference sequence). V was shortened by 4 bases and J by 6 bases, with 12 bases between the two germline ends. CDR3 protein: CSANDWWDGYTF. The CDR3 nucleotides read TGCAGTGCTAACGATTGGTGGGATGGCTACACCTTC.

The chain couples TRBV29-1 to TRBJ1-5; no clear D gene. CDR1 and CDR2 from the germline V gene are SQVTM and ANQGSEA. This CDR3 is 13 amino acids long. Trimming shortened V by 4 bases and J by 0 bases, and 7 bases separated the two germline ends. CDR3 in amino acids: CSVGVDSNQPQHF. The DNA of the CDR3 is TGCAGCGTTGGGGTAGATAGCAATCAGCCCCAGCATTTT.

Many counts were recorded for this clonotype. The chain links TRBV11-2 to TRBJ2-2, with 10 bases fitting TRBD1. The V and J ends lost 1 base and 4 bases, in that order; junction bases with no gene match: 6. Per the germline V gene, CDR1 is SGHAT and CDR2 is FQNNGV. The CDR3 loop spans 17 amino acids. For the CDR3, the DNA is TGTGCCAGCAGCTTAGCGGCGACAGGGGGCCTCACCGGGGAGCTGTTTTTT. This codes for CASSLAATGGLTGELFF.

This sequence joins TRBV6-1 and TRBJ1-4; 7 bases are a match to TRBD1. Germline values: CDR1 MNHNS, CDR2 SASEGT. Germline trimming cut 5 bases from V and 7 bases from J; bases unmatched to any gene: 13. CDR3 length: 16 residues. The CDR3 spells CASSHTRRGRTEKLFF. The DNA of the CDR3 is TGTGCCAGCAGTCATACCCGGAGGGGGCGTACTGAAAAACTGTTTTTT.

The J gene is TRBJ2-7, the V gene TRBV20-1; D possibly corresponds to TRBD1 (5 bases). Germline V lookup: CDR1 DFQATT, CDR2 SNEGSKA (reference sequence). Between the trimmed V and J ends, which lost 3 bases and 1 base, there was a span of 13 bases. The CDR3 contains 14 residues. This CDR3 is CSASNRSESYEQYF. For the CDR3, the DNA is TGCAGTGCTAGTAACAGGTCCGAATCCTACGAGCAGTACTTC.